These 15 T cell receptor beta chains share one sample of origin, sequenced in a study of shared clonotypes between healthy human individuals. The repertoire was sequenced with immunoSEQ multiplex PCR; TCRdb's copy has only in-frame clones and lacks some. The profile shows 950,000 to 1,200,000 clones, roughly 77% of them singletons. Sequencing was performed on memory CD4+ T cells from PBMCs. Subset of the sample: CD45RA-negative fraction. Receptors were obtained from a man between 18 and 29 years old in good health. Some clones in this sample may be carry-over from other donors' samples.

V usage is TRBV28 and J usage is TRBJ1-5; a weak D match, TRBD1 (6 bases). Trimming left V 6 bases short and J 5 bases short, with 17 bases between. The germline V gene encodes CDR1 MDHEN and CDR2 SYDVKM. The CDR3 sequence is 15 residues long. The chain's CDR3 is CASRGGQPWDQPQHF. The CDR3 nucleotides are TGTGCCAGCAGGGGGGGACAACCTTGGGATCAGCCCCAGCATTTT.

The chain links TRBV5-1 to TRBJ2-3, with D possibly TRBD2 on 5 matching bases. In germline, CDR1 is SGHRS, CDR2 YFSETQ. The germline V and J ends were trimmed by 0 bases and 6 bases, with 11 bases remaining between them. The CDR3 contains 14 residues. The CDR3 loop reads CASSLEAAGDTQYF. CDR3 nucleotides: TGCGCCAGCAGCTTGGAAGCGGCCGGGGATACGCAGTATTTT.

The chain links TRBV2 to TRBJ2-7, with unresolved D. There are 14 residues in the CDR3. The V gene's germline CDR1 is SNHLY and CDR2 FYNNEI. Trimming took 0 bases from V and 0 from J, leaving 6 bases between them. CDR3 coding DNA: TGTGCCAGCAGTGAAGCAAGAAGCTCCTACGAGCAGTACTTC. It yields the protein CASSEARSSYEQYF.

The chain uses TRBV12-5 and TRBJ2-2; TRBD2 agrees at 7 bases. In germline, CDR1 is LGHNT, CDR2 FRNRAP. V lost 0 bases to trimming and J lost 1 base; unmatched junction nucleotides: 2. The CDR3 length is 16 residues. The CDR3 region is CASGLVSGVNTGELFF. The CDR3 nucleotides are TGTGCTAGTGGTTTGGTAAGCGGGGTGAACACCGGGGAGCTGTTTTTT. The variable domain in full, with the rest retrieved from reference TRBV12-5 and TRBJ2-2, is DARVTQTPRHKVTEMGQEVTMRCQPILGHNTVFWYRQTMMQGLELLAYFRNRAPLDDSGMPKDRFSAEMPDATLATLKIQPSEPRDSAVYFCASGLVSGVNTGELFFGEGSRLTVL.

V usage is TRBV7-9 and J usage is TRBJ2-1, with D hard to call. V gave up 1 base and J gave up 1 base, with 11 bases separating them. Germline loops: CDR1 SEHNR, CDR2 FQNEAQ (reference sequence). CDR3 length: 16 residues. The CDR3, as DNA: TGTGCCAGCAGCTTAGTCTGGCCCTCATCCTACAATGAGCAGTTCTTC. It is translated as CASSLVWPSSYNEQFF.

This clone was recorded a few times. This chain links TRBV5-1 with TRBJ2-7, with D possibly TRBD1 on 6 matching bases. This CDR3 spans 18 amino acids. The germline V gene has CDR1 SGHRS and CDR2 YFSETQ. Trimming stripped 0 bases from V and 2 bases from J, with 21 bases between. The CDR3 DNA is TGCGCCAGCAGCTTGGAAGGACAGAACTACCGACGGGCCTACGAGCAGTACTTC. Protein: CASSLEGQNYRRAYEQYF.

The chain joins TRBV7-3 to TRBJ2-2, with D maybe TRBD1 (6 bases). V was trimmed by 3 bases and J by 8 bases, leaving 13 bases between them. The CDR3 is 14 residues long. CDR1 and CDR2 from the germline V gene are SGHTA and FQGTGA. The CDR3 DNA reads as TGTGCCAGCAGCTTTAAGTTTGGACAGGGGGAGCTGTTTTTT. Protein product: CASSFKFGQGELFF. Using reference TRBV7-3 and TRBJ2-2 for the parts outside the CDR3, the full variable domain is GAGVSQTPSNKVTEKGKYVELRCDPISGHTALYWYRQSLGQGPEFLIYFQGTGAADDSGLPNDRFFAVRPEGSVSTLKIQRTERGDSAVYLCASSFKFGQGELFFGEGSRLTVL.

This rearrangement joins TRBV5-1 to TRBJ2-4, with D unclear. The V gene lost 7 bases and the J gene lost 8 bases, with 16 bases spanning the gap. Germline V gene data show CDR1 as SGHRS and CDR2 as YFSETQ. The CDR3 covers 13 residues. CDR3 sequence: CASQIGQGDIQYF. Written as DNA, the CDR3 is TGCGCCAGCCAAATAGGCCAAGGTGACATTCAGTACTTC.

V usage is TRBV6-5 and J usage is TRBJ1-1; TRBD1 agrees at 7 bases. CDR3 length: 14 amino acids. The V gene's germline CDR1 is MNHEY and CDR2 SVGAGI. V lost 4 bases and J lost 5; bases outside the gene matches: 7. CDR3 loop: CASSSLTGSTEAFF. CDR3 coding DNA: TGTGCCAGCAGTTCCCTGACAGGGAGTACTGAAGCTTTCTTT.

The genes are TRBV2 and TRBJ1-2; possible D gene TRBD1, 6 bases. This CDR3 has 11 amino acids. Germline V gene sequence: CDR1 SNHLY, CDR2 FYNNEI. CDR3 loop: CVGGGDYGYTF. The CDR3 DNA reads TGTGTAGGAGGGGGTGACTATGGCTACACCTTC.

This clone was observed a few times. This chain links TRBV7-3 with TRBJ1-1; the D gene is possibly TRBD1 (6 bases). This CDR3 contains 13 residues. With 6 bases removed from V and 4 bases from J, the gap between germline ends came to 12 bases. Germline loops: CDR1 SGHTA, CDR2 FQGTGA. The CDR3 nucleotides are TGTGCCAGCAGACTATACAGGGTCACTGAAGCTTTCTTT. It yields the protein CASRLYRVTEAFF.

The chain employs TRBV2 and TRBJ1-5; 7 bases align to TRBD1. Germline CDR1 reads SNHLY; CDR2 reads FYNNEI. CDR3 length: 16 residues. V trimming: 2 bases; J trimming: 2 bases; junction bases outside the gene matches: 6. The CDR3 DNA sequence: TGTGCCAGCAGTGAAAGGGCTGGACAGGGCAATCAGCCCCAGCATTTT. Translation: CASSERAGQGNQPQHF.

The genes are TRBV18 and TRBJ1-2, with a tentative D call TRBD1 (5 bases). Looked up from germline, CDR1 is KGHSH and CDR2 is LQKENI. V lost 2 bases and J 8 bases, leaving 12 bases between the germline ends. There are 13 residues in the CDR3. This chain's CDR3 is CASSPYGRDGYTF. For the CDR3, the DNA is TGTGCCAGCTCACCATACGGCAGGGACGGCTACACCTTC.

In its sample, this clone was seen once. The chain is built from TRBV28 and TRBJ1-2; TRBD1 agrees at 9 bases. The CDR3 is made up of 16 amino acids. Germline V gene lookup returns CDR1 MDHEN and CDR2 SYDVKM. The V segment lost 6 bases and the J segment 8 bases; nucleotides outside the gene matches: 16. The CDR3 loop reads CASSLLPGQGMGGYTF. The CDR3 DNA reads TGTGCCAGCAGCCTTTTACCGGGACAGGGTATGGGAGGCTACACCTTC.

A word on this clone: A clone one base away is much larger, so this may be a read error. J is TRBJ2-1 and V is TRBV7-3; TRBD2 aligns across 7 bases. CDR1 SGHTA and CDR2 FQGTGA come from the germline V gene. This CDR3 region has 13 residues. CDR3 residues: CAGSLTPGLEQFF. In DNA, the CDR3 is TGTGCCGGCAGCTTAACCCCGGGACTAGAGCAGTTCTTC. Full variable domain (rest looked up from reference TRBV7-3 and TRBJ2-1): GAGVSQTPSNKVTEKGKYVELRCDPISGHTALYWYRQSLGQGPEFLIYFQGTGAADDSGLPNDRFFAVRPEGSVSTLKIQRTERGDSAVYLCAGSLTPGLEQFFGPGTRLTVL.